This is a list of T cell receptor beta chains from one sample in a study of cytomegalovirus exposure and HLA in healthy donors. TCRdb keeps only in-frame clones here, not all; method: immunoSEQ multiplex PCR. The sample includes tens of thousands of clones, almost 80% of them seen just once. The sample was PBMCs. The receptor set was obtained from a female donor in good health and CMV-seronegative. Each CDR3 is given with its conserved first and last residue. Fields, in order: V gene, clone size, D gene, J gene, CDR3 DNA, CDR3 protein. A D gene is named only where the DNA matches it firmly. A clone size is listed for some rows: how often the clone was seen (once, few, many), or a class if it is expanded.

>TRBV27|few|-|TRBJ1-4
TGTGCCAGCAGTTTAAGAGGGTTAACAGGGACTGAAAAACTGTTTTTT
CASSLRGLTGTEKLFF
>TRBV28|-|-|TRBJ1-2
TGTGCCAGCAGTTTACGCGTTCGGGGCTACACCTTC
CASSLRVRGYTF
>TRBV18|-|-|TRBJ1-3
TGTGCCAGCTCACCGGCCGGGTCTGGAAACACCATATATTTT
CASSPAGSGNTIYF
>TRBV7-7|-|TRBD2|TRBJ2-1
TGTGCTAGCGGGTCAGGGAATAGGGATGAGCAGTTCTTC
CASGSGNRDEQFF
>TRBV6-5|few|TRBD1|TRBJ1-6
TGTGCCAGCAGTTACTCGGGGACAGGGAGTAATTCACCCCTCCACTTT
CASSYSGTGSNSPLHF
>TRBV5-6|-|-|TRBJ2-5
TGTGCCAGCAGCTCGTTAGGACAGTACCAAGAGACCCAGTACTTC
CASSSLGQYQETQYF
>TRBV2|-|TRBD1|TRBJ1-1
TGTGCCAGCAGTGATCCAGGGGGGTTGGACACTGAAGCTTTCTTT
CASSDPGGLDTEAFF
>TRBV7-2|-|-|TRBJ1-3
TGTGCCAGCAGCTTAGTCGGGGTCTCTGGAAACACCATATATTTT
CASSLVGVSGNTIYF
>TRBV6-5|-|-|TRBJ2-1
TGTGCCAGCAGTTACGCCCCGGAGTCGGGCAATGAGCAGTTCTTC
CASSYAPESGNEQFF
>TRBV7-2|-|TRBD1|TRBJ1-2
TGTGCCAGCAGCTTAGGGGGGACAGGGCCCAACTATGGCTACACCTTC
CASSLGGTGPNYGYTF
>TRBV7-7|-|TRBD1|TRBJ2-5
TGTGCTAGCAGCATGGGACAGGCCAACCAAGAGACCCAGTACTTC
CASSMGQANQETQYF
>TRBV29-1|-|TRBD2|TRBJ2-5
TGCAGCGTTGTTACGGGAGGTGGGGAGACCCAGTACTTC
CSVVTGGGETQYF
>TRBV5-1|-|TRBD1|TRBJ1-2
TGCGCCAGCAGCGAGACAGGGGCGTCATTTGGCTACACCTTC
CASSETGASFGYTF
>TRBV7-2|-|-|TRBJ2-5
TGTGCCAGCAGCTTAGCCCTTATTCGACAGGACCAAGAGACCCAGTACTTC
CASSLALIRQDQETQYF
>TRBV15|-|TRBD1|TRBJ1-5
TGTGCCACCAGCCCGACAGGGCAGAGCAATCAGCCCCAGCATTTT
CATSPTGQSNQPQHF
>TRBV29-1|-|TRBD2|TRBJ2-7
TGCAGCGTTCTCGGGGGGCGGGAGGTATGGGACTACGAGCAGTACTTC
CSVLGGREVWDYEQYF
>TRBV19|-|TRBD1|TRBJ2-3
TGTGCCAGTAGTGAAACAGGGGGGTATACGCAGTATTTT
CASSETGGYTQYF
>TRBV5-1|-|-|TRBJ2-5
TGCGCCAGCAGCTCGGGACTGGAAAGCGCGACCCAGTACTTC
CASSSGLESATQYF
>TRBV5-1|-|TRBD2|TRBJ2-2
TGCGCCAGCAGCCTAGCGGGAGACACCGGGGAGCTGTTTTTT
CASSLAGDTGELFF
>TRBV6-1|-|TRBD2|TRBJ2-3
TGTGCCAGCAGTAAACTAGCGGTTCGACATTTT
CASSKLAVRHF
>TRBV6-1|-|TRBD1|TRBJ2-3
TGTGCCAGCCGCACGGGACAGGGAGCAGATACGCAGTATTTT
CASRTGQGADTQYF
>TRBV5-1|-|-|TRBJ2-7
TGCGCCAGCAGCGCGGGCCCCGAAAGTCGTTTCTCCTACGAGCAGTACTTC
CASSAGPESRFSYEQYF
>TRBV5-1|-|-|TRBJ1-1
TGCGCCAGCAGCTTGGACAGGTCTTTAGGTGAAGCTTTCTTT
CASSLDRSLGEAFF
>TRBV7-3|few|TRBD2|TRBJ2-3
TGTGCCAGCAGCGTCAGCGGGGGCACAGATACGCAGTATTTT
CASSVSGGTDTQYF
>TRBV5-4|few|-|TRBJ2-3
TGTGCCAGCAGCTTGGAATCTAGCACAGATACGCAGTATTTT
CASSLESSTDTQYF
>TRBV18|-|TRBD1|TRBJ1-2
TGTGCCAGCTCGGCGGACAGGGTCGGCGGCTACACCTTC
CASSADRVGGYTF
>TRBV28|-|TRBD1|TRBJ1-2
TGTGCCAGCAGTTGGGGACAGACCTATGGCTACACCTTC
CASSWGQTYGYTF
>TRBV4-1|-|-|TRBJ2-2
TGCGCCAGCAGCCAAGATGGCGGCAGCAACACCGGGGAGCTGTTTTTT
CASSQDGGSNTGELFF
>TRBV5-1|-|TRBD1|TRBJ2-7
TGCGCCAGCAGCTTGGATCCAGGGGGCTCCTACGAGCAGTACTTC
CASSLDPGGSYEQYF
>TRBV19|-|TRBD1|TRBJ1-5
TGTGCCAGTAGCTCCAGGGGGAATCAGCCCCAGCATTTT
CASSSRGNQPQHF
>TRBV25-1|-|TRBD1|TRBJ1-1
TGTGCCAGCAGCCGAGGGGGCGCAGAGACTGAAGCTTTCTTT
CASSRGGAETEAFF
>TRBV6-5|-|-|TRBJ1-5
TGTGCCAGCAGTTACCACGGGAGCAATCAGCCCCAGCATTTT
CASSYHGSNQPQHF
>TRBV29-1|-|-|TRBJ1-1
TGCAGCGTCGGGGGGGGAGGGGTCGGTAACACTGAAGCTTTCTTT
CSVGGGGVGNTEAFF